This T cell receptor (beta chain) emerged from a study of cytotoxic CD8 clonotypes in ibrutinib-treated CLL. Libraries were prepared by immunoSEQ multiplex PCR; TCRdb keeps only in-frame clonotypes and omits some of them. The table includes around 70,000 clones, 75% to 95% detected once. V was cut by 5 bases and J by 8 bases, with 13 bases left in between. The germline gives CDR1 MNHNY, CDR2 SVGAGI (reference sequence). The CDR3 has 13 residues. The V and J genes are TRBV6-6 and TRBJ2-1; possibly TRBD1 for D (6 bases). The TCR was taken from a human donor with chronic lymphocytic leukemia. Specimen: PBMCs, collected after 12 months of ibrutinib treatment. The CDR3, as DNA: TGTGCCAGCAGTCTACAGGGTCGGGATGAGCAGTTCTTC. Translating it yields CASSLQGRDEQFF.